The 5 T cell receptor beta chains given below trace back to one sample, sequenced in a study of CD8 T cells in ankylosing spondylitis. MiXCR, applied by TCRdb to the 5' RACE reads, yields one record per CDR3 protein. The repertoire has some 350,000 distinct CDR3 sequences, roughly 14% of them found once; the top ten carry approximately 1.1%. The sample taken for sequencing was blood, either unsorted or a sorted T cell fraction (not recorded which). These receptor sequences come from a male donor with ankylosing spondylitis or in good health (not recorded which).

The chain joins TRBV25-1 to TRBJ1-2, with 7 positions matching TRBD1. This CDR3 is built from 15 residues. Germline V gives CDR1 MGHDK, CDR2 SYGVNS. After removal of 8 bases from V and 9 bases from J, the junction contained 18 bases not matched to a gene. The CDR3 protein is CASRGSGDSDTSYTF. The CDR3 DNA sequence: TGTGCCAGCCGGGGTTCGGGGGACAGCGATACTAGCTACACCTTC.

This clonotype has a handful of counts. The V and J genes are TRBV5-8 and TRBJ2-3; D could derive from TRBD1 or TRBD2 (6 bases each). Trimming shortened V by 5 bases and J by 6 bases, and 10 bases separated the two germline ends. This CDR3 comprises 12 residues. Germline V lookup: CDR1 SGHTS, CDR2 YDEGEE. CDR3 DNA sequence: TGTGCCAGCAGATACGGGGGCGATACGCAGTATTTT. Protein sequence: CASRYGGDTQYF.

This clonotype was recorded a few times. The genes are TRBV5-1 and TRBJ2-7, with D perhaps TRBD2 (5 bases). This CDR3 is 11 amino acids long. V was pared by 5 bases and J by 12 bases, with 15 bases between. The germline gives CDR1 SGHRS, CDR2 YFSETQ. The CDR3 region is CASRTRDLRYF. CDR3 DNA sequence: TGCGCCAGCAGAACGAGGGATCTGCGGTACTTC.

The chain links TRBV2 to TRBJ2-7; a possible D gene is TRBD1 (5 bases). Trimming removed 5 bases from V and 2 bases from J, with 7 bases in between. Germline V gene lookup returns CDR1 SNHLY and CDR2 FYNNEI. The CDR3 sequence is 12 residues long. CDR3 protein: CASSWGPYEQYF. The CDR3 DNA reads TGTGCCAGCAGTTGGGGCCCCTACGAGCAGTACTTC.

CDR3: CATSRGASGGLSEQFF. The DNA of the CDR3 is TGTGCCACCAGCAGAGGGGCTAGCGGGGGCCTGAGTGAGCAGTTCTTC. This chain joins TRBV15 and TRBJ2-1, with 10 bases aligning to TRBD2. Trimming cost V 1 base and J 9 bases; bases outside gene matches: 9. The CDR3 consists of 16 residues. Germline CDR1 LNHNV, CDR2 YYDKDF (reference sequence).